The 2 T cell receptor beta chains given below trace back to one sample, sequenced in a study of blood T cells in healthy people across ages. Primers used in a second PCR of roughly 7 to 12 cycles were a sample-barcoded 5' primer and a J-beta primer mix. MiXCR, applied by TCRdb to the 5' RACE reads, yields one record per CDR3 protein. The repertoire consists of about 290,000 distinct CDR3 sequences, with roughly 26% occurring once and the leading ten covering 29%. The specimen was blood. These receptors originate from a woman in her 70s in good health.

The chain recombines TRBV18 with TRBJ1-4; 7 nucleotides align to TRBD1. This CDR3 contains 15 residues. The germline gives CDR1 KGHSH, CDR2 LQKENI. V dropped 3 bases and J dropped 6; count of bases not matched to a gene: 7. DNA for the CDR3: TGTGCCAGCTCACCCACAGGGGCTTTCGATGAAAAACTGTTTTTT. Its protein product is CASSPTGAFDEKLFF.

The rearrangement uses TRBV28 and TRBJ2-5; 12 nucleotides line up with TRBD2. In germline, CDR1 is MDHEN, CDR2 SYDVKM. Trimming removed 2 bases from V and 5 bases from J; junction bases left unmatched: 12. The CDR3 loop spans 18 amino acids. The CDR3 loop is CASSLLTSGRASAETQYF. Written as DNA, the CDR3 is TGTGCCAGCAGTTTACTGACTAGCGGGAGAGCATCGGCGGAGACCCAGTACTTC. The full variable domain, in which reference TRBV28 and TRBJ2-5 provide the parts outside the CDR3, is DVKVTQSSRYLVKRTGEKVFLECVQDMDHENMFWYRQDPGLGLRLIYFSYDVKMKEKGDIPEGYSVSREKKERFSLILESASTNQTSMYLCASSLLTSGRASAETQYFGPGTRLLVL.